Described below is a single TCR beta chain sequence and its context. Only a few counts were recorded for this clonotype. The specificity of this receptor is unknown. Per-base qualities were not stored, and no clone one base away is much larger. CDR1 is given as SEHNR and CDR2 as FQNEAQ, both from the germline V gene (reference sequence). V lost 5 bases and J lost 6 bases; the stretch between them is 17 bases long. Its CDR3 holds 14 amino acids, cysteine through valine. The DNA shown is the 42-base CDR3, in frame from base 1. This sample is drawn from a study of CD8 T cells in ankylosing spondylitis (dated by TCRdb to about 2017). About the investigation overall: The study set out to find disease-linked TCR variants by profiling T cell receptor beta repertoires in ankylosing spondylitis patients and healthy donors. The whole study cohort included 108 healthy donors and under 30 ankylosing spondylitis patients. Peripheral blood was sampled, and synovial fluid was also collected from ankylosing spondylitis patients. What the research found in general, with its limitations: Some TCR beta motif variants had previously been reported in synovial fluid and blood of reactive arthritis patients, which suggested common disease-initiation mechanisms. According to the report, matched synovial fluid samples from ankylosing spondylitis patients were significantly enriched for the disease-linked clones. Blood from ankylosing spondylitis patients appeared to be characterized by a TCR beta motif composed of eight or nine highly homologous amino acid variants. In peripheral blood, the disease-linked clones were found at relatively low frequencies and had a CD8+ phenotype.

TCRdb names Illumina HiSeq 2500 as the instrument used. Quantitative 5'-RACE with molecular barcodes was used to prepare TCR beta libraries. The published analysis was carried out like this. A new computational method based on a probabilistic model of VDJ rearrangement was used to identify disease-linked TCR variants. TCRdb redid the processing of the public reads, applying fastp at Q25 and MiXCR, and retained in-frame beta chains. Entries are consolidated by CDR3 protein sequence, retaining the most common genes and DNA. Clone size and V and J calls follow TCRdb, not the original study. This sample has a few hundred thousand distinct CDR3 sequences in its table, and approximately 11% of those were observed once. Clones ranked in the top ten supply approximately 7% of the sample.

The chain links TRBV7-9 with TRBJ2-7, with the D call tentatively TRBD1 or TRBD2, each fitting 5 bases. Specimen: blood, either unsorted or a sorted T cell fraction (not recorded which). This clonotype was obtained from a male donor with ankylosing spondylitis. The CDR3 amino acid sequence is: CASSLRDEGGEQYV. The nucleotides are TGTGCCAGCAGCCTACGGGACGAAGGCGGCGAGCAGTACGTC.